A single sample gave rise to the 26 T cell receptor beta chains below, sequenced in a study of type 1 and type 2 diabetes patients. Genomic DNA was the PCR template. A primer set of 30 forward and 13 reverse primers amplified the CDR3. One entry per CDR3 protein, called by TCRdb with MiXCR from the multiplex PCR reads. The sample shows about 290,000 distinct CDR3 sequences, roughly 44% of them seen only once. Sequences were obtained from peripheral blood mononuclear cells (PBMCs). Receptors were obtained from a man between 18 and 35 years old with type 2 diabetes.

CDR3 nucleotide sequence: TGCAGTGCTAGAGCGGAAATCTCTGGAAACACCATATATTTT. Translation gives CSARAEISGNTIYF. The chain carries TRBV20-1 and TRBJ1-3; D is unresolved. The CDR3 has 14 residues. Germline values: CDR1 DFQATT, CDR2 SNEGSKA (reference sequence). Trimming removed 1 base from V and 0 bases from J, with 7 bases in between.

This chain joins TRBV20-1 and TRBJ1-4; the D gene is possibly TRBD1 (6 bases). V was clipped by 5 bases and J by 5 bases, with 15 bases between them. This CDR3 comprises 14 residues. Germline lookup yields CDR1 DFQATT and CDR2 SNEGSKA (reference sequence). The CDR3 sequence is CSAPLGGENEKLFF. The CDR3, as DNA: TGCAGTGCTCCCCTGGGGGGCGAAAATGAAAAACTGTTTTTT.

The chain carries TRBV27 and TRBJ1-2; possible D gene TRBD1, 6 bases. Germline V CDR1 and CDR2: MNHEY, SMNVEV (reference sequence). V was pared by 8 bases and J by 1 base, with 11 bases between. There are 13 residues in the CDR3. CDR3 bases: TGTGCCAGCGGGACACTAAATAACTATGGCTACACCTTC. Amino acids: CASGTLNNYGYTF.

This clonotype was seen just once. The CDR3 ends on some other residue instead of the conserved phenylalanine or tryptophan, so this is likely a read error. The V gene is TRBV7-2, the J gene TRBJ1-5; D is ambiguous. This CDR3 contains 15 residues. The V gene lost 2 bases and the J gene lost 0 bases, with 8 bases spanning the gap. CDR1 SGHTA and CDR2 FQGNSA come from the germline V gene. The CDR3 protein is CASSLTPNSNQPQHL. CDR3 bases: TGTGCCAGCAGCTTAACACCGAATAGCAATCAGCCCCAGCATCTT.

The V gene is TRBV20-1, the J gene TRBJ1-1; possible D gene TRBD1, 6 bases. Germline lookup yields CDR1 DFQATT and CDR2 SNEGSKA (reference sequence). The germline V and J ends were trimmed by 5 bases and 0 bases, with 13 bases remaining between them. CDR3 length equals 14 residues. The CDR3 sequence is CSAPRTVMNTEAFF. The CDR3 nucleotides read TGCAGTGCTCCTCGGACAGTAATGAACACTGAAGCTTTCTTT.

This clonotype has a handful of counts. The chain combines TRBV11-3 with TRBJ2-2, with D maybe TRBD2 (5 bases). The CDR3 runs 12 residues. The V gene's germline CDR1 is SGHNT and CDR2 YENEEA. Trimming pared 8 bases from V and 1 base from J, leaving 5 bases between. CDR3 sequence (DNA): TGTGCCAGCGAGGGGAACACCGGGGAGCTGTTTTTT. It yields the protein CASEGNTGELFF.

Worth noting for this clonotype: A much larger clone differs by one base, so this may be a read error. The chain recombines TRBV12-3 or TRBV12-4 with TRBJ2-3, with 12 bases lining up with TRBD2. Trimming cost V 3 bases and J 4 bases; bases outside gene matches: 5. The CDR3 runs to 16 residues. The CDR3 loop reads CASSFPTSGSPDTQYF. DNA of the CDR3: TGTGCCAGCAGTTTCCCGACTAGCGGGAGCCCAGATACGCAGTATTTT.

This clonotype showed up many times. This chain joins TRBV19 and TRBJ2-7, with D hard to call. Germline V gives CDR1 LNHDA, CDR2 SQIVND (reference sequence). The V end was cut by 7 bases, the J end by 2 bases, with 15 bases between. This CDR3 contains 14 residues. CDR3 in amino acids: CASMSASPTYEQYF. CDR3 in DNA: TGTGCCAGTATGTCCGCCAGTCCTACCTACGAGCAGTACTTC.

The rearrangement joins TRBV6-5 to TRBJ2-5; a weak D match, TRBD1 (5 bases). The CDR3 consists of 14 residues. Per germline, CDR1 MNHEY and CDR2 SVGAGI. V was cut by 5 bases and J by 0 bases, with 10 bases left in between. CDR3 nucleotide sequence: TGTGCCAGCAGTCACCCGACAGACCAAGAGACCCAGTACTTC. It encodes CASSHPTDQETQYF.

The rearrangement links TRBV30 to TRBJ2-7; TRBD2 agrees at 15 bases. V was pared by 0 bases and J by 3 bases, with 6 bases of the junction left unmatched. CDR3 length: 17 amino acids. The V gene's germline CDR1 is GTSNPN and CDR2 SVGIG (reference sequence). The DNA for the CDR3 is TGTGCCTGGAGTGTAGTGGGACTAGCGGGAGGTTACTACGAGCAGTACTTC. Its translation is CAWSVVGLAGGYYEQYF. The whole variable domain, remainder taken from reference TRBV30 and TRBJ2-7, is SQTIHQWPATLVQPVGSPLSLECTVEGTSNPNLYWYRQAAGRGLQLLFYSVGIGQISSEVPQNLSASRPQDRQFILSSKKLLLSDSGFYLCAWSVVGLAGGYYEQYFGPGTRLTVT.

Here the CDR3 reads CASSQALNSYEQYF. The CDR3 DNA reads TGCGCCAGCAGCCAAGCCCTTAACAGTTACGAGCAGTACTTC. The genes are TRBV4-3 and TRBJ2-7; D remains unclear. V was cut by 1 base and J by 4 bases, with 11 bases left in between. From germline, CDR1 is LGHNA and CDR2 YSLEER. CDR3 length: 14 amino acids.

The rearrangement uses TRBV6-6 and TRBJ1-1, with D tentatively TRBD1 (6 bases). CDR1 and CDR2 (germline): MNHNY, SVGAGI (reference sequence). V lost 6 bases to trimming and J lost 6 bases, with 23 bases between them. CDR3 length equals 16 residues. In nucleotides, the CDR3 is TGTGCCAGCAGAGGGGGAGCCGATCGAGATAGCGCTGAAGCTTTCTTT. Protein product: CASRGGADRDSAEAFF.

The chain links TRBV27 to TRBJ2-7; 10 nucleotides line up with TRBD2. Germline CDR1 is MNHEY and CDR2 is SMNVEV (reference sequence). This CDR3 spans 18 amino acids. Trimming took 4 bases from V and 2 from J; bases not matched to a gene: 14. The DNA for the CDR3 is TGTGCCAGCAGTTCAAAACCCAGAGCGGGAGGGTTAACCTACGAGCAGTACTTC. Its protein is CASSSKPRAGGLTYEQYF.

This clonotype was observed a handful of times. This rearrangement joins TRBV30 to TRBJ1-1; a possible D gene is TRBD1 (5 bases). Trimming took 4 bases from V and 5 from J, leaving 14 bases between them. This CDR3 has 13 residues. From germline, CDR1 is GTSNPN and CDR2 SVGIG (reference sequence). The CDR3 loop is CAWKPGPQTEAFF. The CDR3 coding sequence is TGTGCCTGGAAACCGGGACCGCAGACTGAAGCTTTCTTT.

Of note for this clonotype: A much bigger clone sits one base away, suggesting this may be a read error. CDR3 coding DNA: TGTGCCAGCAGCTTAGAAGTCCGCAGTCTTCCTAATCCACCCCTCCACTTT. This sequence encodes CASSLEVRSLPNPPLHF. This chain links TRBV7-8 with TRBJ1-6, with D hard to call. The CDR3 spans 17 residues. Germline values: CDR1 SGHVS, CDR2 FQNEAQ.

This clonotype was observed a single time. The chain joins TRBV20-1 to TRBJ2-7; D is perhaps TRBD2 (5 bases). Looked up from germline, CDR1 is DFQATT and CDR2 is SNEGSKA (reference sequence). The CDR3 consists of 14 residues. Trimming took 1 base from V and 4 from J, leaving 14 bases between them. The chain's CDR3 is CSARVRLRDYEQYF. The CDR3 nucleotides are TGCAGTGCTAGAGTTCGCCTTCGGGATTACGAGCAGTACTTC.

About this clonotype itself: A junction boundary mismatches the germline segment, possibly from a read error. The CDR3 coding sequence is TGTGCCAGCAGTTACCCACGGGAGGGGGCTACCTACAATAAGCAGTTCTTC. Encoded protein: CASSYPREGATYNKQFF. This chain connects TRBV6-2 or TRBV6-3 to TRBJ2-1, with D perhaps TRBD2 (8 bases). Per the germline V gene, CDR1 is MNHEY and CDR2 is SVGEGT. The CDR3 length is 17 residues.

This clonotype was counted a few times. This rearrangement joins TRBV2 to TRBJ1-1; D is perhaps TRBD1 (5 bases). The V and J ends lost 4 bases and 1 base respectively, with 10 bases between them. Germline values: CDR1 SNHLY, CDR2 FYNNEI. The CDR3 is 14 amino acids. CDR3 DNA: TGTGCCAGCAGTGTGTTGGACACGAACACTGAAGCTTTCTTT. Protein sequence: CASSVLDTNTEAFF.

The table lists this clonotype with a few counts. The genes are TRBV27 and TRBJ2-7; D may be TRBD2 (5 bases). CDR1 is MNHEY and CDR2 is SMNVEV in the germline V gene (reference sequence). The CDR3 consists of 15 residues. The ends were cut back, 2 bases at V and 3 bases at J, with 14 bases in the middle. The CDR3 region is CASSLREGGGYEQYF. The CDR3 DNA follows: TGTGCCAGCAGTTTACGTGAAGGAGGAGGCTACGAGCAGTACTTC.

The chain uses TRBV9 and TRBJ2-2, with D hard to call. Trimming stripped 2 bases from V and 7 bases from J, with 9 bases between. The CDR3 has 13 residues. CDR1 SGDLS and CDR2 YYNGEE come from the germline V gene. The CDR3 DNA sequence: TGTGCCAGCAGCGTTTATGGTATCGGGGAGCTGTTTTTT. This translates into CASSVYGIGELFF.

CDR3 loop: CASSLVAGGRKETQYF. DNA for the CDR3: TGTGCCAGCAGCTTAGTCGCCGGCGGGAGAAAAGAGACCCAGTACTTC. The V gene is TRBV7-2, the J gene TRBJ2-5; TRBD2 aligns across 7 bases. In germline, CDR1 is SGHTA, CDR2 FQGNSA. V trimming: 1 base; J trimming: 3 bases; junction bases outside the gene matches: 8. The CDR3 has 16 amino acids.

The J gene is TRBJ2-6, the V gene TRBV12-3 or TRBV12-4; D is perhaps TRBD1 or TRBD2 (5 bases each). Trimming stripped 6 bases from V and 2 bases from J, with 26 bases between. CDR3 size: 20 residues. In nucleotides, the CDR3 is TGTGCCAGCAGCAGACCCCCCGGGACCGCTATACCCCCTGGGGCCAACGTCCTGACTTTC. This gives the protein CASSRPPGTAIPPGANVLTF.

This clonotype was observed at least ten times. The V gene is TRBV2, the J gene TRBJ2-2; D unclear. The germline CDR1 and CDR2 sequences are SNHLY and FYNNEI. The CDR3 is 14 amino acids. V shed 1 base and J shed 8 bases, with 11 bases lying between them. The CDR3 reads CASSEVGSQGELFF. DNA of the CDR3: TGTGCCAGCAGTGAAGTCGGCTCTCAAGGGGAGCTGTTTTTT.

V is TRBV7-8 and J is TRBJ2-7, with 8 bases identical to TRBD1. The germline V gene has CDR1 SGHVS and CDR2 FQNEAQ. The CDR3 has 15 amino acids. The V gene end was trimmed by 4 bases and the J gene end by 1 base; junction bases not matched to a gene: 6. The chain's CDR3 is CASSSFRDRSYEQYF. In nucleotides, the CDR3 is TGTGCCAGCAGCTCATTCCGGGACAGGTCCTACGAGCAGTACTTC.

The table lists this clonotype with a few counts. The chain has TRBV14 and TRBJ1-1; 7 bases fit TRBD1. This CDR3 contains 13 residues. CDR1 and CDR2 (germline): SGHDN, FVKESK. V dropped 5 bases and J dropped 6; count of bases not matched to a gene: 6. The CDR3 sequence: CASSYAGGAEAFF. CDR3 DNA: TGTGCCAGCAGCTATGCAGGGGGTGCTGAAGCTTTCTTT.

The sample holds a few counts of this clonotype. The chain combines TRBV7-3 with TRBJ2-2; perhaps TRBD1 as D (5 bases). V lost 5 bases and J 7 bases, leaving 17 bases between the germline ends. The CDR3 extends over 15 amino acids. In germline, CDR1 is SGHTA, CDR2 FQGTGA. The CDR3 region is CASSPSDTIFGELFF. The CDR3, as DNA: TGTGCCAGCAGCCCGTCGGACACCATTTTCGGGGAGCTGTTTTTT.